This entry concerns a single T cell receptor (beta chain). This sample stems from a study of PD-1 blockade in classical Hodgkin lymphoma. The method was immunoSEQ multiplex PCR; TCRdb's version includes in-frame clones alone and lacks a portion of them. Seen here are 90,000 to 100,000 clones, roughly 92% observed once, and the top ten hold 2.5% to 3.5%. The V gene's germline CDR1 is MDHEN and CDR2 SYDVKM. V was trimmed by 3 bases and J by 4 bases, leaving 7 bases between them. The CDR3 has 12 residues. Each patient experienced a relapse that followed autologous stem cell transplantation, and brentuximab vedotin exposure varied.

Sample: peripheral blood mononuclear cells (PBMCs), taken at baseline. The TCR originated in a human donor with classical Hodgkin lymphoma. The V call is TRBV28, the J call TRBJ2-7; D not resolved. DNA for the CDR3: TGTGCCAGCAGTTTCCGACTGTACGAGCAGTACTTC. Amino acids: CASSFRLYEQYF. Supplemented by reference TRBV28 and TRBJ2-7, the full variable domain reads DVKVTQSSRYLVKRTGEKVFLECVQDMDHENMFWYRQDPGLGLRLIYFSYDVKMKEKGDIPEGYSVSREKKERFSLILESASTNQTSMYLCASSFRLYEQYFGPGTRLTVT.